The source of this T cell receptor (beta chain) is a study of blood T cell repertoires in COVID-19. Per the original methods: Amplifying reference gene primers gave estimates of nucleated cell counts. The assay was immunoSEQ multiplex PCR, and TCRdb's table has in-frame clones only and misses some. D and trimming were read from the DNA, whereas the V and J calls and clone size are those reported in that table. Of approximately 100,000 clones listed, about 87% are singletons. V lost 0 bases, J lost 3 bases, and 10 bases lay in between. The germline V gene encodes CDR1 SGHRS and CDR2 YFSETQ. The CDR3 contains 15 residues.

Sequences were obtained from peripheral blood. The TCR sequence derives from a human donor in a cohort sampled during active or convalescent COVID-19. This chain links TRBV5-1 with TRBJ2-1; D perhaps matches TRBD1 (6 bases). Written as DNA, the CDR3 is TGCGCCAGCAGCTTGGTCCAGGGGCGCTACAATGAGCAGTTCTTC. Protein sequence: CASSLVQGRYNEQFF.